The 20 T cell receptor beta chains in this list originate from one sample, sequenced in a study of T cell repertoires in cytomegalovirus infection. Via MiXCR, TCRdb re-called the reads, giving one row per CDR3 protein. The table shows about 740,000 distinct CDR3 sequences, with 35% to 45% occurring only once. Specimen: PBMCs. The receptors derive from a human donor in good health (CMV status not recorded). Some clones in this sample may be carry-over from other donors' samples.

The genes are TRBV4-1 and TRBJ1-3; a weak D match, TRBD1 (5 bases). CDR1 is MGHRA, CDR2 YSYEKL, per germline. This CDR3 is built from 15 residues. The V end lost 1 base, the J end lost 1 base, and 8 bases lay between the germline ends. The chain's CDR3 is CASSQVGGSGNTIYF. DNA for the CDR3: TGCGCCAGCAGCCAAGTTGGGGGATCTGGAAACACCATATATTTT.

This CDR3 reads CASSHRDRVNQPQHF. The DNA of the CDR3 is TGTGCCAGTAGCCACCGGGACAGGGTAAATCAGCCCCAGCATTTT. The rearrangement uses TRBV19 and TRBJ1-5, with 9 bases aligning to TRBD1. The CDR3 is 15 amino acids. V gave up 6 bases and J gave up 4 bases; unmatched junction bases: 7. The germline V gene encodes CDR1 LNHDA and CDR2 SQIVND (reference sequence).

V usage is TRBV7-6 and J usage is TRBJ1-6, with 8 bases identical to TRBD1. The V segment lost 2 bases and the J segment 8 bases; nucleotides outside the gene matches: 11. From germline, CDR1 is SGHVS and CDR2 FNYEAQ. The CDR3 spans 17 residues. The chain's CDR3 is CASSLLSASGGYSPLHF. Written as DNA, the CDR3 is TGTGCCAGCAGCTTATTGTCGGCGTCAGGGGGCTATTCACCCCTCCACTTT.

This clonotype was seen repeatedly, ten times or more. The chain carries TRBV7-2 and TRBJ1-1; D perhaps matches TRBD1 (6 bases). Germline CDR1 is SGHTA and CDR2 is FQGNSA. This CDR3 is built from 19 residues. Trimming cost V 1 base and J 6 bases, with 27 bases left between them. DNA of the CDR3: TGTGCCAGCAGCTTAGGTGTGCAAGGGAGGGGGGGGAGGGACCCTGAAGCTTTCTTT. It specifies CASSLGVQGRGGRDPEAFF.

This sequence joins TRBV7-2 and TRBJ2-7; the D is unclear. CDR3 size: 11 residues. Per germline, CDR1 SGHTA and CDR2 FQGNSA. Trimming cost V 4 bases and J 12 bases, with 13 bases left between them. This chain's CDR3 is CASSYHALVYF. CDR3 bases: TGTGCCAGCAGCTATCATGCCCTGGTGTACTTC.

With respect to this clonotype: Compared with germline, one end of the junction differs, possibly owing to a read error. This chain connects TRBV12-3 or TRBV12-4 to TRBJ2-5; 11 bases match TRBD2. This CDR3 region has 15 residues. The CDR3 region is CASRDLAGGQDTQYF. The CDR3, as DNA: TGTGCCAGCAGAGATTTAGCGGGAGGGCAAGATACCCAGTACTTC.

The chain uses TRBV12-3 or TRBV12-4 and TRBJ1-2; D ambiguous. Trimming shortened V by 5 bases and J by 0 bases, and 13 bases separated the two germline ends. The CDR3 loop spans 15 amino acids. The CDR3 bases are TGTGCCAGCAGTCTTACATGGAGCCCTAACTATGGCTACACCTTC. It codes for CASSLTWSPNYGYTF.

This clonotype has only a few counts. V and J are TRBV27 and TRBJ1-5; D is perhaps TRBD1 (6 bases). The ends were cut back, 1 base at V and 6 bases at J, with 10 bases in the middle. Germline V gene sequence: CDR1 MNHEY, CDR2 SMNVEV (reference sequence). The CDR3 sequence is 14 residues long. CDR3 nucleotide sequence: TGTGCCAGCAGTTTATTAGGACAGCTTCAGCCCCAGCATTTT. Its protein product is CASSLLGQLQPQHF.

This clonotype has a single count. This chain connects TRBV20-1 to TRBJ1-2, with D possibly matching TRBD1 (6 bases). This CDR3 spans 15 amino acids. V dropped 0 bases and J dropped 5 bases, with 16 bases sitting between them. Germline values: CDR1 DFQATT, CDR2 SNEGSKA (reference sequence). In DNA form, the CDR3 reads TGCAGTGCTAGAGATCTGAGTAGGGGGGAGTATGGCTACACCTTC. Its protein product is CSARDLSRGEYGYTF.

In its sample, this clonotype was seen a few times. This rearrangement joins TRBV30 to TRBJ2-7; D might be TRBD2 (7 bases). The germline V gene encodes CDR1 GTSNPN and CDR2 SVGIG (reference sequence). The V end was cut by 0 bases, the J end by 6 bases, with 12 bases between. The CDR3 spans 13 residues. CDR3 nucleotide sequence: TGTGCCTGGAGTGTTGGGGGGGCGATCGAGCAGTACTTC. It specifies CAWSVGGAIEQYF.

The gene calls are TRBV28 and TRBJ2-2; 10 bases fit TRBD1. V was clipped by 5 bases and J by 6 bases; unmatched bases: 9. Germline assignment: CDR1 MDHEN and CDR2 SYDVKM. The CDR3 runs to 16 residues. CDR3 bases: TGTGCCAGCAGTCAAGAGGGACAGGGGAAACCCGGGGAGCTGTTTTTT. Residues: CASSQEGQGKPGELFF. The entire variable domain, with the rest obtained from reference TRBV28 and TRBJ2-2, is as follows: DVKVTQSSRYLVKRTGEKVFLECVQDMDHENMFWYRQDPGLGLRLIYFSYDVKMKEKGDIPEGYSVSREKKERFSLILESASTNQTSMYLCASSQEGQGKPGELFFGEGSRLTVL.

The chain uses TRBV20-1 and TRBJ2-3; 7 positions match TRBD2. The CDR3 extends over 14 amino acids. Germline CDR1 and CDR2: DFQATT and SNEGSKA (reference sequence). V shed 3 bases and J 1 base; nucleotides not matched to a gene: 4. The CDR3 DNA is TGCAGTGCTAGCTTGGCGGGAGGCACAGATACGCAGTATTTT. This codes for CSASLAGGTDTQYF.

This clonotype was counted a few times. The chain employs TRBV14 and TRBJ2-3; the D is unclear. In germline, CDR1 is SGHDN, CDR2 FVKESK. V was trimmed by 1 base and J by 6 bases, leaving 14 bases between them. CDR3 length: 15 amino acids. CDR3 region: CASSQVADSRDTQYF. The CDR3 region has the DNA TGTGCCAGCAGCCAAGTTGCGGATAGCCGGGATACGCAGTATTTT.

V usage is TRBV27 and J usage is TRBJ1-5; D not certain. The V end lost 4 bases, the J end lost 6 bases, and 16 bases lay between the germline ends. This CDR3 spans 15 amino acids. Germline V CDR1 and CDR2: MNHEY, SMNVEV (reference sequence). CDR3 coding DNA: TGTGCCAGCAGTTCAGGAGGGATCGGGATTCAGCCCCAGCATTTT. Residues: CASSSGGIGIQPQHF.

This clonotype was seen a handful of times. This sequence joins TRBV20-1 and TRBJ2-3, with 7 nucleotides matching TRBD2. The V and J ends lost 2 bases and 2 bases, in that order; junction bases with no gene match: 7. The CDR3 consists of 15 residues. Germline values: CDR1 DFQATT, CDR2 SNEGSKA (reference sequence). The CDR3 loop is CSARPLTSTTDTQYF. The CDR3 DNA is TGCAGTGCTAGACCTCTGACTAGCACCACAGATACGCAGTATTTT.

The chain has TRBV25-1 and TRBJ1-5, with D uncertain. The CDR3 totals 15 residues. CDR1 and CDR2 (germline): MGHDK, SYGVNS. With 7 bases removed from V and 2 bases from J, the gap between germline ends came to 15 bases. The DNA of the CDR3 is TGTGCCAGCACTCCGCCGGGCGGAGGCAATCAGCCCCAGCATTTT. Translating gives CASTPPGGGNQPQHF.

The V call is TRBV20-1, the J call TRBJ2-7; 12 bases match TRBD2. Trimming took 5 bases from V and 4 from J; bases not matched to a gene: 6. The CDR3 runs 14 residues. Germline CDR1 reads DFQATT; CDR2 reads SNEGSKA (reference sequence). This CDR3 is CSADLAGGRYEQYF. In DNA form, the CDR3 reads TGCAGTGCTGACCTAGCGGGAGGGCGATACGAGCAGTACTTC.

This clonotype was detected once. The chain uses TRBV5-1 and TRBJ2-4, with 8 bases matching TRBD2. The junction had 7 bases not matched to a gene; V was cut back by 0 bases and J by 2 bases. The CDR3 length is 17 residues. Looked up from germline, CDR1 is SGHRS and CDR2 is YFSETQ. Written as DNA, the CDR3 is TGCGCCAGCAGCTTGGGACTAGCGTGGGGAACCAAAAACATTCAGTACTTC. It is translated as CASSLGLAWGTKNIQYF.

This clonotype was recorded many times. This chain uses TRBV2 with TRBJ2-2, with D possibly matching TRBD2 (6 bases). Germline CDR1 SNHLY, CDR2 FYNNEI. V was cut by 8 bases and J by 6 bases, with 19 bases left in between. This CDR3 spans 15 amino acids. The CDR3 loop is CASRGSAGLAGELFF. The DNA of the CDR3 is TGTGCCAGCCGAGGGAGCGCGGGGTTAGCCGGGGAGCTGTTTTTT.

The rearrangement uses TRBV28 and TRBJ1-5; 7 bases are a match to TRBD1. This CDR3 is 17 amino acids long. J was trimmed by 7 bases and V by 2 bases; bases with no gene match: 14. Germline CDR1 MDHEN, CDR2 SYDVKM. CDR3: CASSLPPYRGQRQPQHF. CDR3 sequence (DNA): TGTGCCAGCAGTTTACCCCCCTACAGGGGCCAGAGGCAGCCCCAGCATTTT.